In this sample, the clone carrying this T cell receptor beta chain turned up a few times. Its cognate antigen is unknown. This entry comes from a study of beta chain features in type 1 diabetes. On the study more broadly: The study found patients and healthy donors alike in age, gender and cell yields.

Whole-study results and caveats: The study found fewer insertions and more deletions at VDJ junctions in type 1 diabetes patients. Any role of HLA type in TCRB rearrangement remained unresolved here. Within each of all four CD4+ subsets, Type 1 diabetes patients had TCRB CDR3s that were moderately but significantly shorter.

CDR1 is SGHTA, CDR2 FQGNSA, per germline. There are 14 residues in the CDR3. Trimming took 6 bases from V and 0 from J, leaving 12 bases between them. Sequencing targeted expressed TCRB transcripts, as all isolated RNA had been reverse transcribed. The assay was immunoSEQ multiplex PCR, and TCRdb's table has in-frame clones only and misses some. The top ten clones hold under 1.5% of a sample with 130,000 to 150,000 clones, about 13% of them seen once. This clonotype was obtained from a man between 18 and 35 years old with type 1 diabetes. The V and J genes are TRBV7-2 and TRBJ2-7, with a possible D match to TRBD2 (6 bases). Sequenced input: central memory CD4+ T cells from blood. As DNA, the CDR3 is TGTGCCAGCAGGCGCGGGACGGACTCCTACGAGCAGTACTTC. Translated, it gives CASRRGTDSYEQYF. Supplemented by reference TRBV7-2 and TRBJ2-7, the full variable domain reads GAGVSQSPSNKVTEKGKDVELRCDPISGHTALYWYRQSLGQGLEFLIYFQGNSAPDKSGLPSDRFSAERTGGSVSTLTIQRTQQEDSAVYLCASRRGTDSYEQYFGPGTRLTVT.